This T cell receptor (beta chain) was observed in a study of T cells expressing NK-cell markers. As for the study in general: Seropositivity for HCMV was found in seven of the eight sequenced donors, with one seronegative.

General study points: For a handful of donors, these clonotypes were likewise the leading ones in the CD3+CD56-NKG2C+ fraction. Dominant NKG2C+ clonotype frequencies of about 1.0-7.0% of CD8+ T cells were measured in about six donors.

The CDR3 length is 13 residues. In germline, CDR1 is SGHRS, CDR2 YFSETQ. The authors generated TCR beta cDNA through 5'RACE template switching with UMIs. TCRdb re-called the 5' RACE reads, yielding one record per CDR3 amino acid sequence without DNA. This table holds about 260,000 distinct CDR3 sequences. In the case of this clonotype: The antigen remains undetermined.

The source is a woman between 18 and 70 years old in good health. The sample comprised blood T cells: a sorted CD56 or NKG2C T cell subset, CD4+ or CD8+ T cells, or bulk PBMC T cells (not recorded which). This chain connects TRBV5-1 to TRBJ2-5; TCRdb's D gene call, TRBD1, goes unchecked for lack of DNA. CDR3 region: CASSVGPTQTQYF.